The T cell receptor (beta chain) described here comes from a study of CD4 T cells in relation to SARS-CoV-2 and coronaviruses. CDR1 SGHRS and CDR2 YFSETQ come from the germline V gene. CDR3 length: 13 residues. V was trimmed by 2 bases and J by 4 bases, leaving 10 bases between them. Here immunoSEQ multiplex PCR was the method, and the copy in TCRdb shows in-frame clones only, minus some. Found here are about 54,000 clones, roughly 94% of them singletons; the top ten hold about 0.4%. Concerning this clone itself: The antigen is unknown.

Findings and limits, study-wide: Crossreactivity was assessed only for spike protein, not other viral proteins. Compared with monoreactive clones, crossreactive clones showed significantly weaker SARS-CoV-2 expansion.

This clonotype originated in an adult with COVID-19. The chain links TRBV5-1 to TRBJ2-7; D is ambiguous. Sequences were obtained from naive CD4+ T cells from PBMCs. Regarding subset: naive CD4+ T cells isolated by negative enrichment. The CDR3 reads CASSFGSGYEQYF. In DNA, the CDR3 is TGCGCCAGCAGCTTCGGCAGTGGTTACGAGCAGTACTTC. Complete variable domain (other parts from reference TRBV5-1 and TRBJ2-7): KAGVTQTPRYLIKTRGQQVTLSCSPISGHRSVSWYQQTPGQGLQFLFEYFSETQRNKGNFPGRFSGRQFSNSRSEMNVSTLELGDSALYLCASSFGSGYEQYFGPGTRLTVT.